The sequence of this TCR beta chain was determined in a study of T cells in localized non-small cell lung cancer. Study conclusions and caveats: In adjacent lung appeared a median about 58 of the top 100 tumor clones.

This table comes from immunoSEQ multiplex PCR, and its TCRdb copy is limited to in-frame clones, with some not included. The data contain some 21,000 clones, about 88% of them singletons. Germline assignment: CDR1 MDHEN and CDR2 SYDVKM. This CDR3 is built from 15 residues. Trimming cost V 8 bases and J 1 base, with 17 bases left between them. With regard to this clone: Antigen: not known.

The sequencing here drew on peripheral blood, taken before any cancer treatment. The source of this sequence is a man aged 40 to 70 with stage I lung adenocarcinoma. V and J are TRBV28 and TRBJ1-2; tentative D call: TRBD1 (5 bases). The CDR3 spells CASGSVRALNYGYTF. The CDR3 region has the DNA TGTGCCAGCGGGTCGGTCAGGGCGCTTAACTATGGCTACACCTTC.